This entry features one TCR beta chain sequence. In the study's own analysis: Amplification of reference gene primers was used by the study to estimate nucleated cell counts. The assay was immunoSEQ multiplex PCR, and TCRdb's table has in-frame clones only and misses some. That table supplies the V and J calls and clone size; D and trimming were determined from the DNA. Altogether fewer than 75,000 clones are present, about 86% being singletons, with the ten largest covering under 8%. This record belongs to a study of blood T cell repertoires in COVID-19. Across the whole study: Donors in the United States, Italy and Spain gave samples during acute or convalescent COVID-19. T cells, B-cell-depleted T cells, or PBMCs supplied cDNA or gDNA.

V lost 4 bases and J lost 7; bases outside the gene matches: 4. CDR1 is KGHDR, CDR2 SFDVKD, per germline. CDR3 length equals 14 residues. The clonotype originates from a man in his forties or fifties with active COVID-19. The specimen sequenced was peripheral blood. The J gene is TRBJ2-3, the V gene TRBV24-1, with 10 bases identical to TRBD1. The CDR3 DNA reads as TGTGCCACCAGTGAGACAGGGGGCACGAATACGCAGTATTTT. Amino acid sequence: CATSETGGTNTQYF.